These 2 T cell receptor beta chains were sequenced from one sample in a study of blood T cell repertoires in COVID-19. TCRdb's copy holds only in-frame clones and misses some; the assay was immunoSEQ multiplex PCR. The sample records about 150,000 clones, approximately 88% being singletons. Material: PBMCs or T cells enriched from blood (not recorded which). The receptors stem from a man between 65 and 80 years old who had been exposed to COVID-19.

V gene TRBV30 combines with J gene TRBJ2-7; 10 bases agree with TRBD1. CDR1 and CDR2 (germline): GTSNPN, SVGIG (reference sequence). This CDR3 spans 15 amino acids. The junction had 10 bases not matched to a gene; V was cut back by 3 bases and J by 5 bases. The CDR3 loop is CAWRTGQGNYDEQYF. The DNA of the CDR3 is TGTGCCTGGAGGACGGGACAGGGGAATTACGACGAGCAGTACTTC. The whole variable domain, remainder taken from reference TRBV30 and TRBJ2-7, is SQTIHQWPATLVQPVGSPLSLECTVEGTSNPNLYWYRQAAGRGLQLLFYSVGIGQISSEVPQNLSASRPQDRQFILSSKKLLLSDSGFYLCAWRTGQGNYDEQYFGPGTRLTVT.

Regarding this clone: Other DNA sequences in this sample translate to the same CDR3. The rearrangement joins TRBV29-1 to TRBJ2-3, with 7 bases identical to TRBD1. There are 14 residues in the CDR3. Trimming took 6 bases from V and 0 from J; bases not matched to a gene: 6. Germline V gene sequence: CDR1 SQVTM, CDR2 ANQGSEA. CDR3 nucleotide sequence: TGCAGCGTATCACCGGGACAGAGCACAGATACGCAGTATTTT. Translation: CSVSPGQSTDTQYF.